This TCR beta chain was retrieved from a study of blood T cell repertoires in COVID-19. In its sample, this clone was seen once. Profiling relied on immunoSEQ multiplex PCR, and the TCRdb table lists in-frame clones only, not all of them. The sample records some 300,000 clones, around 91% being singletons. The CDR3 runs 13 residues. With 0 bases removed from V and 5 bases from J, the gap between germline ends came to 8 bases. The V gene's germline CDR1 is SGHRS and CDR2 YFSETQ. Sequencing was done on a sample of PBMCs or T cells enriched from blood (not recorded which). The chain recombines TRBV5-1 with TRBJ1-1; no firm D call. The source is a woman aged 18-35 years with acute COVID-19. CDR3 nucleotide sequence: TGCGCCAGCAGCTTGGCCGAGTCGACTGAAGCTTTCTTT. This sequence encodes CASSLAESTEAFF.